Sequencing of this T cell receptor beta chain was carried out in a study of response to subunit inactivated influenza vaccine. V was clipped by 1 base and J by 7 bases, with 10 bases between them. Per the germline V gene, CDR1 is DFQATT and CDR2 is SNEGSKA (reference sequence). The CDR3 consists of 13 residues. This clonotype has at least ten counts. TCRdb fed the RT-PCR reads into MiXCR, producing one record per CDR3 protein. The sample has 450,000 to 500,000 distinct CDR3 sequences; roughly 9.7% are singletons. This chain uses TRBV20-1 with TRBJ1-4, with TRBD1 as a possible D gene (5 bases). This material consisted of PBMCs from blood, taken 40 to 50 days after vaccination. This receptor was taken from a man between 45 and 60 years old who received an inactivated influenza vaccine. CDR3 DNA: TGCAGTGCTAGAGGCAGGGATGGTGAAAAACTGTTTTTT. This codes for CSARGRDGEKLFF.